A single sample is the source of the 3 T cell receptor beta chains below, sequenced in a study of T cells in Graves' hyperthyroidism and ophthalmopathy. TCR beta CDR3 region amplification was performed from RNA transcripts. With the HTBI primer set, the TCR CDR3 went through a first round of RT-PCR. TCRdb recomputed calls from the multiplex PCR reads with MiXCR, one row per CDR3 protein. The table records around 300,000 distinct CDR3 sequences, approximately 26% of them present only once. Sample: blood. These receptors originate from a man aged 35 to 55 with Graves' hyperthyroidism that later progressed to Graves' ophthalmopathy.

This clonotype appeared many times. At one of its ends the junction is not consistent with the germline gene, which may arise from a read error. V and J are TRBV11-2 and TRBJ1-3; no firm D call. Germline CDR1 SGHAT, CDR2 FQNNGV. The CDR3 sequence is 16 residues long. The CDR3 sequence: CAGSLGRLRTGNTIYF. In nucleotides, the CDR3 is TGTGCCGGCAGCTTAGGGAGGTTACGAACTGGAAACACCATATATTTT.

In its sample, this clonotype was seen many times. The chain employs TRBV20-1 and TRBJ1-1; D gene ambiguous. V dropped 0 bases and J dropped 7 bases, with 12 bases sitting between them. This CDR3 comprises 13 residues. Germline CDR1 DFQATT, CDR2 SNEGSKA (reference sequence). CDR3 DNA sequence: TGCAGTGCTAGAGATTTCGAGGGAGGTGAAGCTTTCTTT. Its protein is CSARDFEGGEAFF.

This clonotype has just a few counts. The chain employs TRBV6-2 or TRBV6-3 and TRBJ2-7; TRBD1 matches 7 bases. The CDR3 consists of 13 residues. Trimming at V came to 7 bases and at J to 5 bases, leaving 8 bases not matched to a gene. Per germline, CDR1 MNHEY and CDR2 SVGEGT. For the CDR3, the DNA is TGTGCCAGCACCCCCCAGACAGGGAACGAGCAGTACTTC. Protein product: CASTPQTGNEQYF.